This T cell receptor beta chain was obtained from a study of Graves' ophthalmopathy and Graves' hyperthyroidism. The study, taken as a whole, reports: Blood samples also showed most expanded thyroid clonotypes exceeding 0.001 frequency.

TCR beta CDR3 regions were amplified from RNA transcripts. Second-round multiplex PCR came after first-round RT-PCR with HTBI primers. TCRdb re-analysed the multiplex PCR reads in MiXCR, keeping a single row per CDR3 protein. Of some 160,000 distinct CDR3 sequences listed, around 40% are singletons. This clonotype has more than one count but fewer than ten. The antigen remains unidentified. Trimming stripped 4 bases from V and 9 bases from J, with 15 bases between. CDR3 length: 13 amino acids. The germline gives CDR1 MNHEY, CDR2 SVGAGI. Specimen: peripheral blood. This sequence joins TRBV6-5 and TRBJ1-1, with D tentatively TRBD1 (5 bases). This receptor was taken from a man between 25 and 39 years old with Graves' ophthalmopathy. The CDR3 here is CASSSPETEKAFF. The CDR3 bases are TGTGCCAGCAGTTCCCCCGAGACAGAAAAAGCTTTCTTT.